Sequencing of this TCR beta chain was carried out in a study of cytomegalovirus exposure and HLA in healthy donors. Looking at the study overall: An earlier analysis found some 100 million unique TCR beta sequences from approximately 190 million T cells. Regarding the study as a whole: When analyzed later, a missense DCLRE1C variant was found to be linked to TCR beta V- and J-gene trimming.

The CDR3 contains 15 residues. V was trimmed by 7 bases and J by 8 bases, leaving 23 bases between them. Looked up from germline, CDR1 is SGHNT and CDR2 is YENEEA. The table lists this clone with a count of one. Its antigen is as yet unknown. The PCR was carried out with 60 Vbeta primers and 13 Jbeta primers. Sequencing was performed with immunoSEQ multiplex PCR; in TCRdb, only in-frame clones are kept and a portion is missing. The data contain roughly 170,000 clones, 75% to 85% of them singletons. This receptor was identified in a girl aged 2 to 10 in good health and CMV-seropositive. The chain uses TRBV11-3 and TRBJ1-2, with D possibly matching TRBD1 (5 bases). Sequencing was performed on PBMCs. CDR3 nucleotide sequence: TGTGCCAGCACCCGACTCGTGGACACCTCAGAGGGCTACACCTTC. It yields the protein CASTRLVDTSEGYTF.